The sequence of this T cell receptor (beta chain) was determined in a study of cytomegalovirus exposure and HLA in healthy donors (dated by TCRdb to the late 2010s). Turning to the overall study: According to an earlier analysis of 587 of the donors, some 180 million T cells yielded roughly 110 million unique TCR beta sequences and approximately 300 Gb of sequence data. Around 300 gigabases of sequencing data and 70 million to 85 million unique TCR sequences were included in an early release covering several hundred HLA-typed donors. The genetic ancestry cluster associated with self-reported Caucasian donors included about 81% of the 300 to 450 genotyped donors. The study was designed to test whether signatures of past pathogen exposure could be identified by cataloging public T cell receptors. The study used immunosequencing to profile the T cell repertoires of several hundred subjects and linked those repertoires to cytomegalovirus serostatus. In addition to the first cohort of hundreds of subjects, a separate validation cohort of 120 different subjects was used. To predict cytomegalovirus infection status, the study brought together high-throughput TCR immunosequencing, statistical association of individual TCRs with disease status, and machine learning. A later analysis re-analyzed previously published TCR beta repertoires from 660 or so donors and added high-resolution HLA genotyping to study TCR occurrence patterns. Rather than using new phenotypic data, the later analysis identified candidate immune exposures from TCR beta sequences and from how often those sequences occurred across donors. In an earlier analysis of a few hundred of the donors, high-throughput TCR beta sequencing was used to judge whether each TCR beta V gene segment behaved as functional or pseudogenic. Donor age, sex, ethnicity and CMV serostatus were collected together with the repertoire data. In a later genetic analysis, genome-wide SNP genotypes for about three fifths of the roughly 670 donors were used, and that subset was treated as a discovery cohort. Every repertoire in the discovery cohort had been generated on one and the same sequencing platform. Both class I and class II loci were covered by HLA typing, at four-digit resolution. Typing coverage differed by locus: A, B, C, DRB1 and DQB1 were typed in about 620-630 donors, DQA1 in about 550, DPA1 in nearly 610, and DPB1 in 400 to 480. Four or five DR-DQ haplotypes were treated as single units for association and clustering because of strong linkage in the cohort. Across around 400 genotyped donors of the cohort, an average of roughly 230,000 unique TCR beta nucleotide sequences per donor were sequenced, and roughly 20% of those sequences were non-productive. Broad study findings and their caveats: While some public TCRs were present in many individuals, most TCR sequences turned up only very rarely across donors. In a later analysis, TCR association rates were found to vary across HLA loci, with the most associated TCRs seen for DRB1 alleles and the fewest for HLA-C alleles. Compared with equally common non-associated chains, HLA-associated TCR beta chains in a later analysis were more clonally expanded and had lower generation probabilities. Presence/absence analyses assumed roughly uniform sequencing depth across donors, an assumption that may not hold. A later genetic analysis reported fewer N-insertions in productive TCRs among donors in an Asian-associated ancestry cluster than the approximately 700-donor mean. In vitro tests confirmed that a few of the cytomegalovirus-associated TCR beta chains recognize cytomegalovirus antigens. The classifier was reported to diagnose cytomegalovirus status with high specificity and sensitivity in both the original cohort and the validation cohort. In an earlier analysis of around 600 of the donors, most TCR beta V segments were observed in productive rearrangements about 87% or about 30% of the time, broadly matching IMGT annotations. An association between a missense DCLRE1C variant and V-gene and J-gene trimming of TCR beta chains was found in a later genetic analysis and replicated in an independent cohort. According to the authors, the approach could potentially be generalized to other disease states and immunological phenotypes. Specific HLA alleles were associated with 16,951 TCR beta sequences at a false discovery rate of 0.05 in a later analysis. Linkage disequilibrium might explain the correlated functional status among segregating V segments, but an unknown experimental factor could not be ruled out. A total of roughly 160 TCR beta chains were listed by the study as associated with cytomegalovirus. A further reported finding was that TCR beta sequences accurately predicted the HLA-A and HLA-B alleles for most subjects in the first cohort. Only TCR beta chains were sequenced in this cohort, and the absence of alpha or paired-chain data limited detectable features. A later analysis found that most CMV-associated TCR beta chains appeared HLA-restricted, with HLA associations seemingly driven largely by CMV exposure. When HLA alleles, especially DR and DQ, strongly co-occurred, attributing TCR associations to individual alleles was difficult. CMV serostatus was the only immune exposure information available for the cohort. HLA typing was unavailable for some donors at each locus, so association tests used only the typed subset. Some IMGT-functional V segments, including TRBV6-2 and TRBV6-3, could not be told apart with the 87-base-pair reads, so those segments were excluded. A cluster of highly shared sequence variants was judged likely to represent a technical artifact of the sequencing pipeline. A later analysis reported that several top co-occurrence clusters appeared linked to parvovirus B19, influenza, CMV and Epstein-Barr virus. Because counts were too low, under 20 rarely observed V segments, including chromosome 9 orphons, were left out of the earlier analysis of 587 of the donors.

The germline V gene yields SGHRS for CDR1 and YFSETQ for CDR2. Inclusive of the bounding cysteine and phenylalanine, the CDR3 is 15 residues long. CDR3 DNA is the only sequence kept; it has 45 bases, read in frame from the first base. V loses 2 bases at its end and J loses 2 bases; junction bases beyond the gene matches: 4. Regarding this clone: Its antigen is still unknown. No per-base quality is available; no much larger clone lies one base away.

In total, about 650 healthy bone marrow donors made up the cohort. At the time of sampling, every cohort member was nominally healthy, though immune exposures that went unrecorded were likely present. The donor was CMV seronegative and belonged to the group of 350 or so seronegative cohort members. Each donor provided a peripheral blood sample, and peripheral blood mononuclear cells were used for TCR beta sequencing. The Qiagen DNeasy Blood Extraction Kit was used to extract genomic DNA from the blood cell samples. Library preparation used the immunoSEQ multiplex PCR assay. For the multiplex PCR, a mixture combining 60 forward primers for TCR Vbeta segments and 13 reverse primers for TCR Jbeta segments was used. The CDR3 region of rearranged TCR beta genes was amplified from genomic DNA by a multiplex PCR assay. The Illumina HiSeq System was used to sequence the amplified TCR beta libraries as 87-base-pair reads. For the original study's pipeline: A later analysis counted about 80 million unique TCR beta chains across the 650 to 700 repertoires, and some 11 million of these chains were shared by at least two donors. Raw reads were error-corrected and collapsed into unique sequences by a nearest-neighbor algorithm in which closely related sequences were merged to remove PCR and sequencing errors. V, D and J gene segments were assigned by aligning CDR3 sequences to IMGT reference sequences. Each retained sequence needed at least a six-nucleotide match to both a V gene segment and a J gene segment. A rearrangement counted as productive if the CDR3 had no stop codons and remained in frame with V and J, and every other rearrangement counted as non-productive. Following IMGT convention, CDR3 was defined as the stretch from the second conserved V-encoded cysteine to the conserved J-encoded phenylalanine. In an earlier analysis of around 570 of the donors, sequences lacking an unambiguous match to a single V gene segment were excluded. An earlier analysis of a few hundred of the donors called V segments functional above 56.7% productive rearrangements and segregating when the between-donor standard deviation exceeded 5%. A statistical classification framework was built for diagnosing cytomegalovirus status from the catalog of TCR beta chain sequences. A later analysis assigned V and J genes by comparing TCR nucleotide sequences with IMGT/GENE-DB human TR gene sequences. Using the TCRdist pipeline, a later analysis assigned CDR3 sequences along with most-parsimonious VDJ recombination scenarios. In a later analysis, each TCR beta chain was defined by its CDR3 amino acid sequence together with its V-gene family, and reads without a unique V-gene family were excluded. A later analysis removed several hundred highly shared, low-generation-probability nucleotide sequences to deal with suspected cross-contamination and a sequencing artifact. In a later analysis, a clonal expansion index was calculated for each public chain from normalized within-repertoire ranks of inferred template counts. Generation probabilities in a later analysis came from a VDJ recombination model fitted to out-of-frame rearrangements, and those results were checked against IGoR. In a later analysis, hypergeometric tests were used to score TCR-TCR, TCR-HLA and TCR-CMV co-occurrence, with a repertoire-size bias correction applied to TCR pairs. In a later analysis, false discovery rates were estimated by permuting HLA or CMV assignments 20 times. In a later analysis, co-occurring TCRs were grouped using DBSCAN, with TCRdist sequence similarity added in when clustering inside HLA-allele-positive subsets. Repertoires with fewer than 30,000 or more than 120,000 public chains were left out of co-occurrence clustering, as were roughly five repertoires with anomalous nucleotide sharing. TCRdb retrieved this table from immuneACCESS and kept in-frame rearrangements only. Not all clones are present; in checked studies, unresolved V genes account for under half, and no reason is known for the remainder. V, J and clone size derive from that table, while D and trimming were established from the DNA sequence. The sample includes 110,000 to 150,000 clones, with 70% observed a single time. Clones ranked in the top ten supply around 1.6% of the sample.

The chain employs TRBV5-1 and TRBJ2-1, with 7 central nucleotides matching TRBD1. The source material was PBMCs. This TCR was sampled from a woman in her 30s in good health and CMV-seronegative. The nucleotides read TGCGCCAGCAGCTTTACCGGGACAGCCTACAATGAGCAGTTCTTC. The translation is CASSFTGTAYNEQFF.